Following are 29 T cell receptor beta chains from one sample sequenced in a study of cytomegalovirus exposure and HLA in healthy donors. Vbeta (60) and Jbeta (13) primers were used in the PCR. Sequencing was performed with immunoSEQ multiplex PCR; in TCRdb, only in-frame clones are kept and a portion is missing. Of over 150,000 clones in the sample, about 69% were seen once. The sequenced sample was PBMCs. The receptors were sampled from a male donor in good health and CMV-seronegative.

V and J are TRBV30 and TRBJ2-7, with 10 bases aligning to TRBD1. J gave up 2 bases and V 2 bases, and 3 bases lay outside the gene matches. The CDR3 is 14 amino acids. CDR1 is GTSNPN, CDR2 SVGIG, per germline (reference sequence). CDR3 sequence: CAWSPGTGAYEQYF. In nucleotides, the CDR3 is TGTGCCTGGAGTCCCGGGACAGGGGCCTACGAGCAGTACTTC.

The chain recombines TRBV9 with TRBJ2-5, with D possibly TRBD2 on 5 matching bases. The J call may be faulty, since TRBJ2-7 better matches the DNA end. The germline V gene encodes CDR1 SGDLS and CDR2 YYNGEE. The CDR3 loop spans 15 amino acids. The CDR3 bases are TGTGCCAGCAGCCCGTCGGGAAGGCCGACCTACGAGCAGTACTTC. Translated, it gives CASSPSGRPTYEQYF.

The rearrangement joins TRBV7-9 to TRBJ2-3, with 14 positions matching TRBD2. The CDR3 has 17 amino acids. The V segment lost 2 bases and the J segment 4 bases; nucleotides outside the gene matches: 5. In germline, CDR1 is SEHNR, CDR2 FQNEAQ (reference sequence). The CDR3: CASSLPQGLAGADTQYF. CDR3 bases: TGTGCCAGCAGCTTACCCCAGGGACTAGCGGGAGCAGATACGCAGTATTTT. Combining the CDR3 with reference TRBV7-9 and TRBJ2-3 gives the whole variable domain DTGVSQNPRHKITKRGQNVTFRCDPISEHNRLYWYRQTLGQGPEFLTYFQNEAQLEKSRLLSDRFSAERPKGSFSTLEIQRTEQGDSAMYLCASSLPQGLAGADTQYFGPGTRLTVL.

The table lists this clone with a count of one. CDR3 DNA sequence: TGTGCCTGGAGTGTGGGAGTTCGGAGAGATACGCAGTATTTT. Translating it yields CAWSVGVRRDTQYF. The V and J genes are TRBV30 and TRBJ2-3, with a weak D call TRBD2 (5 bases). With 0 bases removed from V and 5 bases from J, the gap between germline ends came to 12 bases. Germline CDR1 GTSNPN, CDR2 SVGIG (reference sequence). The CDR3 length is 14 residues. The full variable domain, with the rest looked up from reference TRBV30 and TRBJ2-3, is SQTIHQWPATLVQPVGSPLSLECTVEGTSNPNLYWYRQAAGRGLQLLFYSVGIGQISSEVPQNLSASRPQDRQFILSSKKLLLSDSGFYLCAWSVGVRRDTQYFGPGTRLTVL.

The CDR3 bases are TGTGCCAGCAGGAAGGGGACTAGCGGGACCACAGATACGCAGTATTTT. Protein sequence: CASRKGTSGTTDTQYF. The rearrangement uses TRBV27 and TRBJ2-3, with 13 bases lining up with TRBD2. The length of the CDR3 is 16 residues. The V gene end was trimmed by 6 bases and the J gene end by 2 bases; junction bases not matched to a gene: 5. Germline V lookup: CDR1 MNHEY, CDR2 SMNVEV (reference sequence).

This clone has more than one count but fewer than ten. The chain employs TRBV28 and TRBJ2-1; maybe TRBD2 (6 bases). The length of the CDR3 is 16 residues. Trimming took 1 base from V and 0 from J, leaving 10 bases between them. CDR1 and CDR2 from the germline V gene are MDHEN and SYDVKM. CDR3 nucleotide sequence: TGTGCCAGCAGTTTATTCGGAGGGAGCTCCTACAATGAGCAGTTCTTC. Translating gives CASSLFGGSSYNEQFF.

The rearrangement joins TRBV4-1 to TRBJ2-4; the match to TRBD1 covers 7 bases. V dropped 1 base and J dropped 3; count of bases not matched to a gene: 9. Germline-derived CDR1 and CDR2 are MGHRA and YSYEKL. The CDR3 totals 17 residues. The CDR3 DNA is TGCGCCAGCAGCCAAGGGGGGTGGGCAGGGGGCAAAAACATTCAGTACTTC. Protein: CASSQGGWAGGKNIQYF.

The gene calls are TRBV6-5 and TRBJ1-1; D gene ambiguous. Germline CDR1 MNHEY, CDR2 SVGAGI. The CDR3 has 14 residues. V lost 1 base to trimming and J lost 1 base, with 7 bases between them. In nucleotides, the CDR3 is TGTGCCAGCAGTTACTTCCCAGGGAACACTGAAGCTTTCTTT. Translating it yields CASSYFPGNTEAFF.

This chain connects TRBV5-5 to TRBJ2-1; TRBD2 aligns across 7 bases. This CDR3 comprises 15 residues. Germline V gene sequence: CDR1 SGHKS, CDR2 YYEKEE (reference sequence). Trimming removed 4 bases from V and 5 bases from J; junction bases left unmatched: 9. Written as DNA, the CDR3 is TGTGCCAGCAGCCCCGGGGGAGGGTATAACAATGAGCAGTTCTTC. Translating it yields CASSPGGGYNNEQFF. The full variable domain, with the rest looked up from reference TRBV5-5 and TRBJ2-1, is DAGVTQSPTHLIKTRGQQVTLRCSPISGHKSVSWYQQVLGQGPQFIFQYYEKEERGRGNFPDRFSARQFPNYSSELNVNALLLGDSALYLCASSPGGGYNNEQFFGPGTRLTVL.

The CDR3 here is CASSYSSGVNEKLFF. CDR3 DNA: TGTGCCAGCAGTTACTCCTCGGGGGTTAATGAAAAACTGTTTTTT. V is TRBV6-5 and J is TRBJ1-4; D is possibly TRBD1 (5 bases). This CDR3 has 15 amino acids. The germline gives CDR1 MNHEY, CDR2 SVGAGI. V gave up 0 bases and J gave up 4 bases, with 9 bases separating them.

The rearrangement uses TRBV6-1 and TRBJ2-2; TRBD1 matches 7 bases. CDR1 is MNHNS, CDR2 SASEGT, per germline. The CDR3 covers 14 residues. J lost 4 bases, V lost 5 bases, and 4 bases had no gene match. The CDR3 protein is CASSYTGATGELFF. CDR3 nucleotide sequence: TGTGCCAGCAGTTATACAGGGGCCACCGGGGAGCTGTTTTTT.

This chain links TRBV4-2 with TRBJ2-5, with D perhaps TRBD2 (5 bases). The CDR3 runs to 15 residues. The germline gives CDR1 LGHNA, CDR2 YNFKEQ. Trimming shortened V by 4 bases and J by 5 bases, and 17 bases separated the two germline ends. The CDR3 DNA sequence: TGTGCCAGCAGCCTCCAAGGGAGTAGCGTGGAGACCCAGTACTTC. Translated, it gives CASSLQGSSVETQYF.

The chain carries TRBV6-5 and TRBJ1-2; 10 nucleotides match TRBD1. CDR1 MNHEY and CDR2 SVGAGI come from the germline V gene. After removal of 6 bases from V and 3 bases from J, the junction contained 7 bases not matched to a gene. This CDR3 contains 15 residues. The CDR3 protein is CASSVTGTGDYGYTF. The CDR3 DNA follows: TGTGCCAGCAGCGTGACCGGGACAGGGGACTATGGCTACACCTTC.

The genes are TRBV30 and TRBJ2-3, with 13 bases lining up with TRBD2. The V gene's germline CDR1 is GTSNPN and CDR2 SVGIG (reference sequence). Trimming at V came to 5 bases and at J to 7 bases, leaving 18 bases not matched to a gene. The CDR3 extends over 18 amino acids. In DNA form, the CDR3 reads TGTGCCTGGGAAAGACCGGGACTAGCGGGGCGAAGCGAGTATACGCAGTATTTT. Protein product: CAWERPGLAGRSEYTQYF.

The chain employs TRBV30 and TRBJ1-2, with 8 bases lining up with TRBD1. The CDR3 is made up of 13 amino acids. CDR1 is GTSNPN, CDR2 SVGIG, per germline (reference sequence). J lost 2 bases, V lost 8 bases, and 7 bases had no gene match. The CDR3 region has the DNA TGTGCCGCCCAGAGGACAGGGAACTATGGCTACACCTTC. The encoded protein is CAAQRTGNYGYTF.

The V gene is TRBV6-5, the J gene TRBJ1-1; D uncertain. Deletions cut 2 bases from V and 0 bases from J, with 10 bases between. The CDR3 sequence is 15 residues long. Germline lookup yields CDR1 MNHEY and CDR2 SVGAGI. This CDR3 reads CASSYIQKLNTEAFF. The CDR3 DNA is TGTGCCAGCAGTTACATACAGAAATTGAACACTGAAGCTTTCTTT.

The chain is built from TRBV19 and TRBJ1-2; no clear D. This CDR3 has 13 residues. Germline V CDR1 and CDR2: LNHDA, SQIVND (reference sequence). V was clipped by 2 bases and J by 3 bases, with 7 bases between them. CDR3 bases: TGTGCCAGTAGTATAAATTCGGACTATGGCTACACCTTC. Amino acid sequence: CASSINSDYGYTF.

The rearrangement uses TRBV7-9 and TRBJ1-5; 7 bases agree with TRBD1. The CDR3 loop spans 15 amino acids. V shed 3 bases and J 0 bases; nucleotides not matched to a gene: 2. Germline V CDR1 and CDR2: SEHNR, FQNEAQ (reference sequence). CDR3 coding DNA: TGTGCCAGCAGCTTGGGACAGACTAGCAATCAGCCCCAGCATTTT. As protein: CASSLGQTSNQPQHF.

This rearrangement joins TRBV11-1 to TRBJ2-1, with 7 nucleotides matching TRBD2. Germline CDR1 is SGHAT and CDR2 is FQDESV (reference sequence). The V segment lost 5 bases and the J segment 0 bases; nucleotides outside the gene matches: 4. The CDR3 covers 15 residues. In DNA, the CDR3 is TGTGCCAGCAGCCAGGGACTAAGCTCCTACAATGAGCAGTTCTTC. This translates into CASSQGLSSYNEQFF.

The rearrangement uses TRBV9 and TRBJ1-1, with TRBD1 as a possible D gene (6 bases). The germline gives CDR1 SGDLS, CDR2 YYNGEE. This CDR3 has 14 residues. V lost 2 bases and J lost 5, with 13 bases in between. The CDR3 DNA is TGTGCCAGCAGCGTGTCAGGGGTGAGTACTGAAGCTTTCTTT. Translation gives CASSVSGVSTEAFF.

As DNA, the CDR3 is TGTGCCAGTAGTATAGGGACAGGGGTTTTCGGGACCCTCCACTTT. Protein product: CASSIGTGVFGTLHF. The chain couples TRBV19 to TRBJ1-6, with 9 bases that match TRBD1. CDR3 length: 15 residues. The germline V gene encodes CDR1 LNHDA and CDR2 SQIVND (reference sequence). V gave up 1 base and J gave up 14 bases; unmatched junction bases: 9.

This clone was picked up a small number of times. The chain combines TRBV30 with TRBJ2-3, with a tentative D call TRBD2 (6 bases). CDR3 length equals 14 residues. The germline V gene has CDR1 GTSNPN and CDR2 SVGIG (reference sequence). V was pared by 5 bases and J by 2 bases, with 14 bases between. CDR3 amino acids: CAWQAGGATDTQYF. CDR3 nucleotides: TGTGCCTGGCAAGCGGGCGGGGCCACAGATACGCAGTATTTT.

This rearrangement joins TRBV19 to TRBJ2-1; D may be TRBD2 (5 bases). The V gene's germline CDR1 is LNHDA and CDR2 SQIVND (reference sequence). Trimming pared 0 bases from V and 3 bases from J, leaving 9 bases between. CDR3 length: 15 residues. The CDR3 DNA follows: TGTGCCAGTAGTATAGACGGGAACCTCTACAATGAGCAGTTCTTC. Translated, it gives CASSIDGNLYNEQFF.

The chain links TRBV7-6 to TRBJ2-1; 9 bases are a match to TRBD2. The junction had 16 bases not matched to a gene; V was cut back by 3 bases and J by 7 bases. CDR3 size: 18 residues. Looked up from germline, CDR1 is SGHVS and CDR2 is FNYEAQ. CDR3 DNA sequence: TGTGCCAGCAGCTTTAAGCTAGCGGGACTCAGGAGTGGGAATGAGCAGTTCTTC. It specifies CASSFKLAGLRSGNEQFF.

For the CDR3, the DNA is TGTGCCTGGAGTACAGGGGACTACGGGCTAGCGGGGATCTACGAGCAGTACTTC. Its translation is CAWSTGDYGLAGIYEQYF. The rearrangement links TRBV30 to TRBJ2-7; 9 bases agree with TRBD2. Germline CDR1 reads GTSNPN; CDR2 reads SVGIG (reference sequence). The CDR3 extends over 18 amino acids. Losses at the gene ends were 2 bases for V and 3 bases for J; bases not matched to a gene: 17.

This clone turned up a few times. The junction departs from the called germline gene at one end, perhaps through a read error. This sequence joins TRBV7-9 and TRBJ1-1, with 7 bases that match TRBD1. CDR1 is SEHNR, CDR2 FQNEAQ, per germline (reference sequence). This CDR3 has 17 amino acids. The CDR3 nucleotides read TGTTCCAGCAGCACACGGATTCGACAGGGTCGGAACACTGAAGCTTTCTTT. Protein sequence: CSSSTRIRQGRNTEAFF.

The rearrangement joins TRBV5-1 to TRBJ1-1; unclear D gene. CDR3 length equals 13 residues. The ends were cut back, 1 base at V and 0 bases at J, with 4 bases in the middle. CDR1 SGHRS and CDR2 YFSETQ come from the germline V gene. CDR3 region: CASSLTVNTEAFF. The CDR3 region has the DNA TGCGCCAGCAGCTTGACGGTGAACACTGAAGCTTTCTTT.

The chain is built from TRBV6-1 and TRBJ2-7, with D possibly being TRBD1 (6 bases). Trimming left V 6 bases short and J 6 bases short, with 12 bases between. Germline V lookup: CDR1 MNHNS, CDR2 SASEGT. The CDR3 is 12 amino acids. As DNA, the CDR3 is TGTGCCAGCAGCCTTGGACAGCGCGAGCAGTACTTC. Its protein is CASSLGQREQYF.

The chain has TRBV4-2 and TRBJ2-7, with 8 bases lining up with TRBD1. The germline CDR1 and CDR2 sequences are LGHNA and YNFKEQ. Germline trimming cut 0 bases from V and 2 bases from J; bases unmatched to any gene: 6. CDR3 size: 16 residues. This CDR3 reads CASSQDVADRAYEQYF. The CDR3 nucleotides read TGTGCCAGCAGCCAAGATGTGGCGGACAGGGCCTACGAGCAGTACTTC.